Shown below are 25 T cell receptor beta chains from a single sample sequenced in a study of cytomegalovirus exposure and HLA in healthy donors. The primer mix had 60 Vbeta and 13 Jbeta primers. Profiling relied on immunoSEQ multiplex PCR, and the TCRdb table lists in-frame clones only, not all of them. Here the sample spans about 110,000 clones, 82% being singletons. Sequenced material: PBMCs. These receptor sequences come from a man aged 50 to 59 in good health and CMV-seronegative.

The chain recombines TRBV7-2 with TRBJ2-3, with D maybe TRBD2 (5 bases). The CDR3 runs 15 residues. CDR1 is SGHTA and CDR2 is FQGNSA in the germline V gene. V lost 1 base, J lost 3 bases, and 11 bases lay in between. The CDR3 nucleotides read TGTGCCAGCAGCTTAGAGTCTAGCAAGACAGATACGCAGTATTTT. Translation gives CASSLESSKTDTQYF.

V usage is TRBV5-6 and J usage is TRBJ1-2; 12 bases fit TRBD1. CDR1 is SGHDT and CDR2 is YYEEEE in the germline V gene. CDR3 length equals 15 residues. The ends lost 2 bases at V and 4 bases at J; junction bases unmatched: 3. The CDR3 spells CASSLGTGGIYGYTF. The CDR3 coding sequence is TGTGCCAGCAGCTTAGGGACAGGGGGCATCTATGGCTACACCTTC.

The table lists this clone with a count of one. V and J are TRBV2 and TRBJ2-3; 10 bases line up with TRBD2. V lost 7 bases and J lost 1; bases outside the gene matches: 5. The CDR3 is 15 amino acids. From germline, CDR1 is SNHLY and CDR2 FYNNEI. For the CDR3, the DNA is TGTGCCAGCAAGTCTCTAGCGGGGGGCACAGATACGCAGTATTTT. Protein sequence: CASKSLAGGTDTQYF.

This chain connects TRBV6-1 to TRBJ1-2, with 10 bases fitting TRBD1. Trimming took 7 bases from V and 3 from J; bases not matched to a gene: 8. The CDR3 covers 15 residues. Per the germline V gene, CDR1 is MNHNS and CDR2 is SASEGT. The chain's CDR3 is CASTSGTGEYYGYTF. CDR3 sequence (DNA): TGTGCCAGCACCTCAGGGACAGGGGAATACTATGGCTACACCTTC.

The V and J genes are TRBV15 and TRBJ1-6; D is possibly TRBD1 (5 bases). Germline V CDR1 and CDR2: LNHNV, YYDKDF (reference sequence). CDR3 length: 14 residues. The V and J ends lost 6 bases and 10 bases respectively, with 16 bases between them. The CDR3 region has the DNA TGTGCCACCAGACCCTTGGACGGGGGATCACCCCTCCACTTT. Protein: CATRPLDGGSPLHF. The full variable domain, its missing parts supplied by reference TRBV15 and TRBJ1-6, is DAMVIQNPRYQVTQFGKPVTLSCSQTLNHNVMYWYQQKSSQAPKLLFHYYDKDFNNEADTPDNFQSRRPNTSFCFLDIRSPGLGDTAMYLCATRPLDGGSPLHFGNGTRLTVT.

The CDR3 spells CASSLDVGNALTEAFF. The CDR3 nucleotides are TGTGCCAGCAGTTTGGATGTCGGGAATGCGTTAACTGAAGCTTTCTTT. The rearrangement joins TRBV28 to TRBJ1-1; D remains ambiguous. Germline V gene sequence: CDR1 MDHEN, CDR2 SYDVKM. CDR3 length: 16 amino acids. V was trimmed by 3 bases and J by 5 bases, leaving 19 bases between them.

The J gene is TRBJ1-2, the V gene TRBV4-3; possibly TRBD1 for D (6 bases). CDR1 is LGHNA, CDR2 YSLEER, per germline. The CDR3 sequence is 18 residues long. V shed 2 bases and J shed 2 bases, with 21 bases lying between them. The CDR3 sequence is CASSQRLGQIIKNYGYTF. The CDR3 DNA is TGCGCCAGCAGCCAACGGCTCGGACAGATAATAAAGAACTATGGCTACACCTTC.

The table lists this clone with a count of one. The rearrangement uses TRBV5-1 and TRBJ2-1; 10 nucleotides line up with TRBD2. CDR1 is SGHRS, CDR2 YFSETQ, per germline. The CDR3 has 16 amino acids. V lost 5 bases, J lost 2 bases, and 7 bases stayed unmatched. The CDR3 DNA reads TGCGCCAGCAGAAGCGGGGGGGCCACGACCTACAATGAGCAGTTCTTC. Protein: CASRSGGATTYNEQFF.

The J gene is TRBJ1-6, the V gene TRBV7-9; 9 positions match TRBD1. V gave up 4 bases and J gave up 9 bases; unmatched junction bases: 4. Germline CDR1 reads SEHNR; CDR2 reads FQNEAQ (reference sequence). The CDR3 length is 14 residues. The CDR3, as DNA: TGTGCCAGCAGCTCACAGGGGGCAGTTTCACCCCTCCACTTT. It yields the protein CASSSQGAVSPLHF.

The V gene is TRBV6-4, the J gene TRBJ2-5, with 7 bases aligning to TRBD2. CDR1 and CDR2 from the germline V gene are MRHNA and SNTAGT. This CDR3 spans 13 amino acids. J lost 5 bases, V lost 5 bases, and 5 bases had no gene match. The CDR3 region has the DNA TGTGCCAGCAGTTCTCAGGGAGGGGAGACCCAGTACTTC. Its translation: CASSSQGGETQYF.

CDR3 residues: CAWSAGPLSGNTIYF. DNA for the CDR3: TGTGCCTGGAGTGCAGGGCCCCTCTCTGGAAACACCATATATTTT. This rearrangement joins TRBV30 to TRBJ1-3, with a possible D match to TRBD1 (5 bases). Germline CDR1 GTSNPN, CDR2 SVGIG (reference sequence). The CDR3 is 15 amino acids. V dropped 1 base and J dropped 0 bases, with 10 bases sitting between them.

The chain couples TRBV7-2 to TRBJ2-1; 10 bases are shared with TRBD2. The germline V gene has CDR1 SGHTA and CDR2 FQGNSA. Losses at the gene ends were 5 bases for V and 4 bases for J; bases not matched to a gene: 5. The CDR3 has 15 residues. This chain's CDR3 is CASSITSGEYNEQFF. The CDR3 DNA reads TGTGCCAGCAGCATAACTAGCGGGGAGTACAATGAGCAGTTCTTC. Full variable domain (outside the CDR3, taken from reference TRBV7-2 and TRBJ2-1): GAGVSQSPSNKVTEKGKDVELRCDPISGHTALYWYRQSLGQGLEFLIYFQGNSAPDKSGLPSDRFSAERTGGSVSTLTIQRTQQEDSAVYLCASSITSGEYNEQFFGPGTRLTVL.

This sequence joins TRBV28 and TRBJ1-2, with D possibly being TRBD1 (6 bases). The V end lost 6 bases, the J end lost 6 bases, and 17 bases lay between the germline ends. This CDR3 region has 14 residues. Germline loops: CDR1 MDHEN, CDR2 SYDVKM. Here the CDR3 reads CASRQSGEIHGYTF. The CDR3, as DNA: TGTGCCAGCAGACAGTCAGGGGAAATCCATGGCTACACCTTC.

The count of this clone is one. This sequence joins TRBV6-1 and TRBJ2-7; weak D call: TRBD1 (6 bases). V was trimmed by 9 bases and J by 0 bases, leaving 15 bases between them. The CDR3 has 14 amino acids. Germline V CDR1 and CDR2: MNHNS, SASEGT. The CDR3 sequence is CASHTGTRSYEQYF. In DNA form, the CDR3 reads TGTGCCAGTCATACCGGGACACGCTCCTACGAGCAGTACTTC.

The rearrangement joins TRBV27 to TRBJ2-3; TRBD2 agrees at 9 bases. The CDR3 covers 16 residues. V dropped 5 bases and J dropped 2; count of bases not matched to a gene: 8. The germline gives CDR1 MNHEY, CDR2 SMNVEV (reference sequence). CDR3 nucleotide sequence: TGTGCCAGCAGTCCTCGTAGCGGGGGCAACACAGATACGCAGTATTTT. This encodes CASSPRSGGNTDTQYF.

V and J are TRBV7-2 and TRBJ2-7; D is possibly TRBD1 (5 bases). The CDR3 is made up of 13 amino acids. The germline V and J ends were trimmed by 5 bases and 0 bases, with 8 bases remaining between them. Per germline, CDR1 SGHTA and CDR2 FQGNSA. The CDR3, as DNA: TGTGCCAGCAGCAGACAGCTCTCCTACGAGCAGTACTTC. Translation: CASSRQLSYEQYF.

The chain combines TRBV28 with TRBJ2-1; 7 nucleotides line up with TRBD1. Germline V lookup: CDR1 MDHEN, CDR2 SYDVKM. V lost 3 bases and J lost 2; bases outside the gene matches: 4. This CDR3 has 15 amino acids. In DNA, the CDR3 is TGTGCCAGCAGTTTGACAGGGATTGCCTACAATGAGCAGTTCTTC. Its translation: CASSLTGIAYNEQFF.

The chain links TRBV9 to TRBJ1-1; perhaps TRBD1 as D (6 bases). The CDR3 spans 14 residues. Germline loops: CDR1 SGDLS, CDR2 YYNGEE. V lost 4 bases, J lost 3 bases, and 13 bases lay in between. The CDR3 spells CASSPGHRDTEAFF. As DNA, the CDR3 is TGTGCCAGCAGCCCGGGACATCGGGACACTGAAGCTTTCTTT.

CDR3 bases: TGTGCCAGCAGGTGGGACAGGGGCGAAAAACTGTTTTTT. Residues: CASRWDRGEKLFF. The chain links TRBV6-1 to TRBJ1-4, with 10 bases identical to TRBD1. Germline CDR1 MNHNS, CDR2 SASEGT. Trimming at V came to 6 bases and at J to 8 bases, leaving 3 bases not matched to a gene. CDR3 size: 13 residues.

About this clone itself: This CDR3 is also generated by other DNA sequences in the sample. This sequence joins TRBV19 and TRBJ1-2; no reliable D call. The germline gives CDR1 LNHDA, CDR2 SQIVND (reference sequence). V dropped 1 base and J dropped 4 bases, with 10 bases sitting between them. The CDR3 loop spans 14 amino acids. The chain's CDR3 is CASSIGGGIYGYTF. The CDR3 DNA reads TGTGCCAGTAGTATAGGCGGCGGCATCTATGGCTACACCTTC.

V usage is TRBV18 and J usage is TRBJ1-4, with 11 positions matching TRBD1. V shed 3 bases and J 6 bases; nucleotides not matched to a gene: 0. Germline V gene data show CDR1 as KGHSH and CDR2 as LQKENI. The CDR3 is 14 residues long. The CDR3 loop reads CASSPDRGHEKLFF. CDR3 bases: TGTGCCAGCTCACCGGACAGGGGGCATGAAAAACTGTTTTTT.

This chain connects TRBV13 to TRBJ2-2; TRBD1 matches 10 bases. Germline CDR1 PRHDT, CDR2 FYEKMQ (reference sequence). The CDR3 length is 16 residues. After removal of 5 bases from V and 3 bases from J, the junction contained 6 bases not matched to a gene. The CDR3 loop reads CASSRTGGWHTGELFF. CDR3 DNA: TGTGCCAGCAGCCGGACAGGGGGTTGGCACACCGGGGAGCTGTTTTTT.

J is TRBJ1-4 and V is TRBV5-1; maybe TRBD1 (5 bases). The V gene lost 1 base and the J gene lost 4 bases, with 14 bases spanning the gap. The CDR3 runs to 16 residues. Germline V gives CDR1 SGHRS, CDR2 YFSETQ. As DNA, the CDR3 is TGCGCCAGCAGCTTGTCGGGGGTTGTGGGTAATGAAAAACTGTTTTTT. This encodes CASSLSGVVGNEKLFF. The full variable domain, in which reference TRBV5-1 and TRBJ1-4 provide the parts outside the CDR3, is KAGVTQTPRYLIKTRGQQVTLSCSPISGHRSVSWYQQTPGQGLQFLFEYFSETQRNKGNFPGRFSGRQFSNSRSEMNVSTLELGDSALYLCASSLSGVVGNEKLFFGSGTQLSVL.

The J gene is TRBJ1-4, the V gene TRBV6-5, with D uncertain. The V end lost 0 bases, the J end lost 7 bases, and 3 bases lay between the germline ends. The V gene's germline CDR1 is MNHEY and CDR2 SVGAGI. The CDR3 extends over 12 amino acids. CDR3 amino acids: CASSYSGEKLFF. In DNA, the CDR3 is TGTGCCAGCAGTTACTCCGGTGAAAAACTGTTTTTT.

This chain joins TRBV19 and TRBJ1-5, with D maybe TRBD1 (6 bases). This CDR3 region has 14 residues. The V and J ends lost 7 bases and 6 bases respectively, with 16 bases between them. The germline V gene has CDR1 LNHDA and CDR2 SQIVND (reference sequence). The CDR3 is CASTRAGVPQPQHF. CDR3 nucleotides: TGTGCCAGTACTCGGGCAGGGGTTCCTCAGCCCCAGCATTTT.